Each of the 21 T cell receptor beta chains below was sequenced from the same sample in a study of blood T cell repertoires in COVID-19. Clones were sequenced by immunoSEQ multiplex PCR, and TCRdb holds only the in-frame ones, with some missing. Among 200,000 to 250,000 clones, over 65% were seen once, and the ten largest hold about 3.7%. Sequencing was done on a sample of PBMCs or T cells enriched from blood (not recorded which). The receptors stem from a woman aged 55-75 years who had recovered from COVID-19.

The rearrangement uses TRBV7-9 and TRBJ1-2, with D perhaps matching TRBD1 (5 bases). Per germline, CDR1 SEHNR and CDR2 FQNEAQ (reference sequence). The germline V and J ends were trimmed by 5 bases and 8 bases, with 15 bases remaining between them. This CDR3 is 13 amino acids long. CDR3 residues: CASSPGGALGYTF. CDR3 nucleotides: TGTGCCAGCAGCCCCGGAGGGGCATTAGGCTACACCTTC.

J is TRBJ2-5 and V is TRBV5-4; D possibly corresponds to TRBD2 (7 bases). The V end lost 0 bases, the J end lost 6 bases, and 21 bases lay between the germline ends. The CDR3 runs 17 residues. Per germline, CDR1 SGHNT and CDR2 YYREEE (reference sequence). The CDR3 reads CASSLAVPGGLVKTQYF. For the CDR3, the DNA is TGTGCCAGCAGCTTGGCCGTTCCGGGGGGCTTGGTGAAGACCCAGTACTTC.

This sequence joins TRBV7-9 and TRBJ2-7; TRBD1 is a possible D gene (5 bases). The CDR3 has 16 amino acids. Germline values: CDR1 SEHNR, CDR2 FQNEAQ (reference sequence). The germline V and J ends were trimmed by 3 bases and 5 bases, with 20 bases remaining between them. The CDR3 spells CASSLASHAGQNEQYF. Written as DNA, the CDR3 is TGTGCCAGCAGCTTGGCATCTCATGCAGGGCAGAACGAGCAGTACTTC.

About this clone itself: This CDR3 is also generated by other DNA sequences in the sample. V usage is TRBV5-1 and J usage is TRBJ1-2, with D possibly being TRBD1 (6 bases). Germline lookup yields CDR1 SGHRS and CDR2 YFSETQ. The CDR3 spans 13 residues. Trimming removed 4 bases at V and 4 bases at J, with 11 bases between. The CDR3 protein is CASSPGQGYGYTF. In DNA, the CDR3 is TGCGCCAGCAGCCCGGGACAAGGCTATGGCTACACCTTC.

V gene TRBV18 combines with J gene TRBJ1-1, with D maybe TRBD1 (6 bases). This CDR3 has 15 residues. Trimming removed 3 bases at V and 2 bases at J, with 13 bases between. The germline V gene encodes CDR1 KGHSH and CDR2 LQKENI. This chain's CDR3 is CASSPLSRGNTEAFF. The CDR3, as DNA: TGTGCCAGCTCACCTCTGTCCAGGGGAAACACTGAAGCTTTCTTT.

This clone was seen a few times. This chain links TRBV27 with TRBJ2-7; TRBD2 agrees at 9 bases. The V and J ends lost 3 bases and 1 base, in that order; junction bases with no gene match: 4. Germline V gene data show CDR1 as MNHEY and CDR2 as SMNVEV (reference sequence). The CDR3 has 15 residues. As DNA, the CDR3 is TGTGCCAGCAGTTTTGCTCTAGCGGGGTCCTACGAGCAGTACTTC. Its protein is CASSFALAGSYEQYF.

The gene calls are TRBV6-5 and TRBJ2-7; 9 nucleotides line up with TRBD1. CDR1 and CDR2 (germline): MNHEY, SVGAGI. CDR3 size: 14 residues. V dropped 7 bases and J dropped 2; count of bases not matched to a gene: 6. The CDR3 coding sequence is TGTGCCAGCAATACCCGACAGGGGGCCTACGAGCAGTACTTC. Its translation: CASNTRQGAYEQYF.

This clone was found a few times. The V and J genes are TRBV19 and TRBJ1-1; 7 nucleotides agree with TRBD1. There are 14 residues in the CDR3. V dropped 7 bases and J dropped 0; count of bases not matched to a gene: 5. From germline, CDR1 is LNHDA and CDR2 SQIVND (reference sequence). CDR3 nucleotide sequence: TGTGCCAGTACCAAACAGGGGCTGAACACTGAAGCTTTCTTT. Encoded protein: CASTKQGLNTEAFF.

This chain links TRBV18 with TRBJ2-3, with 12 bases matching TRBD2. Germline CDR1 KGHSH, CDR2 LQKENI. CDR3 length: 16 amino acids. V was clipped by 4 bases and J by 0 bases; unmatched bases: 2. CDR3 nucleotide sequence: TGTGCCAGCTCACTTGGACTAGCGGGGAGCACAGATACGCAGTATTTT. Translated, it gives CASSLGLAGSTDTQYF.

The chain carries TRBV18 and TRBJ2-4; a weak D match, TRBD1 (6 bases). V was pared by 5 bases and J by 2 bases, with 13 bases between. CDR3 length: 15 residues. Germline CDR1 reads KGHSH; CDR2 reads LQKENI. This CDR3 is CASSARGNSKNIQYF. CDR3 bases: TGTGCCAGCTCAGCCAGGGGCAACTCCAAAAACATTCAGTACTTC.

CDR3: CASSSRTSGGSYEQYF. In DNA, the CDR3 is TGTGCCAGCAGCTCCCGGACTAGCGGGGGTTCCTACGAGCAGTACTTC. The chain links TRBV7-8 to TRBJ2-7; 13 bases are shared with TRBD2. Germline-derived CDR1 and CDR2 are SGHVS and FQNEAQ. The CDR3 spans 16 residues. After removal of 4 bases from V and 1 base from J, the junction contained 4 bases not matched to a gene.

The J gene is TRBJ1-1, the V gene TRBV6-2 or TRBV6-3, with 8 bases aligning to TRBD1. This CDR3 is built from 15 residues. Trimming cost V 5 bases and J 3 bases; bases outside gene matches: 8. Germline CDR1 reads MNHEY; CDR2 reads SVGEGT. The CDR3 region has the DNA TGTGCCAGCAGTCGACAGGGGAAGAGATACACTGAAGCTTTCTTT. It yields the protein CASSRQGKRYTEAFF.

This chain connects TRBV24-1 to TRBJ2-1; TRBD1 matches 7 bases. There are 12 residues in the CDR3. The germline gives CDR1 KGHDR, CDR2 SFDVKD. V was pared by 7 bases and J by 6 bases, with 2 bases of the junction left unmatched. The CDR3 DNA follows: TGTGCCACCAGCAACAGGGGCAATGAGCAGTTCTTC. The encoded protein is CATSNRGNEQFF.

V and J are TRBV6-6 and TRBJ2-2; 13 nucleotides align to TRBD2. Germline V lookup: CDR1 MNHNY, CDR2 SVGAGI (reference sequence). The CDR3 consists of 20 residues. Trimming took 5 bases from V and 2 from J; bases not matched to a gene: 14. The CDR3 is CASSPDGTSGVGDNTGELFF. In DNA form, the CDR3 reads TGTGCCAGCAGTCCAGATGGGACTAGCGGGGTTGGGGATAACACCGGGGAGCTGTTTTTT.

This clone was picked up one time. This chain connects TRBV10-3 to TRBJ2-7; the match to TRBD1 covers 9 bases. Germline V gene data show CDR1 as ENHRY and CDR2 as SYGVKD. This CDR3 comprises 15 residues. V was pared by 9 bases and J by 1 base, with 10 bases of the junction left unmatched. CDR3 protein: CAIRPKGTGSYEQYF. DNA for the CDR3: TGTGCCATTAGGCCTAAAGGGACAGGGTCCTACGAGCAGTACTTC.

The count of this clone is one. CDR3 DNA: TGTGCCAGCAGCGTAGACGTAGGGACAGGCCGGCTGGGCGAGCAGTACTTC. It specifies CASSVDVGTGRLGEQYF. This chain uses TRBV9 with TRBJ2-7, with 8 nucleotides matching TRBD1. With V trimmed by 0 bases and J by 6 bases, 14 bases remained unmatched. Germline CDR1 and CDR2: SGDLS and YYNGEE. The CDR3 spans 17 residues.

V usage is TRBV6-5 and J usage is TRBJ1-5; 8 bases are shared with TRBD1. With V trimmed by 10 bases and J by 0 bases, 8 bases remained unmatched. This CDR3 spans 15 amino acids. CDR1 and CDR2 from the germline V gene are MNHEY and SVGAGI. The CDR3 sequence: CATGLTGDSNQPQHF. DNA of the CDR3: TGTGCCACCGGGTTGACAGGGGATAGCAATCAGCCCCAGCATTTT.

This clone was picked up one time. This chain joins TRBV5-1 and TRBJ1-4; possibly TRBD1 for D (5 bases). The germline CDR1 and CDR2 sequences are SGHRS and YFSETQ. The CDR3 runs to 14 residues. V was shortened by 4 bases and J by 7 bases, with 14 bases between the two germline ends. The CDR3 DNA sequence: TGCGCCAGCAGCCTCCGGGGGGGAAGTGAAAAACTGTTTTTT. Its translation is CASSLRGGSEKLFF.

The V gene is TRBV19, the J gene TRBJ1-1; no clear D gene. CDR3 length: 14 residues. V lost 1 base to trimming and J lost 4 bases, with 10 bases between them. Per germline, CDR1 LNHDA and CDR2 SQIVND (reference sequence). CDR3 protein: CASSIAPSTTEAFF. CDR3 sequence (DNA): TGTGCCAGTAGTATAGCTCCTTCTACCACTGAAGCTTTCTTT.

The chain carries TRBV14 and TRBJ2-3; D perhaps matches TRBD1 (5 bases). The germline V gene has CDR1 SGHDN and CDR2 FVKESK. The CDR3 is 16 amino acids. V was cut by 0 bases and J by 1 base, with 11 bases left in between. The CDR3 here is CASSQDRGSRTDTQYF. The CDR3 nucleotides read TGTGCCAGCAGCCAAGATAGGGGTTCCCGCACAGATACGCAGTATTTT.

The gene calls are TRBV4-2 and TRBJ1-2; D uncertain. CDR3 length: 12 amino acids. V was shortened by 6 bases and J by 0 bases, with 5 bases between the two germline ends. Germline V lookup: CDR1 LGHNA, CDR2 YNFKEQ. As DNA, the CDR3 is TGTGCCAGCAGTAATACTAACTATGGCTACACCTTC. This encodes CASSNTNYGYTF.